These 22 T cell receptor beta chains originate from one sample sequenced in a study of blood T cells in healthy people across ages. PCR was performed a second time for about 7 to 12 cycles using a sample-barcoded 5' primer and a J-beta primer mix. TCRdb analysed the 5' RACE reads with MiXCR anew, one entry per CDR3 protein. The sample contains 2 million or so distinct CDR3 sequences, roughly 49% of which appear only once. The sequencing sample was made of blood. The source is a woman aged 40 to 55 in good health.

CDR3 amino acids: CASIPFTKYTEAFF. In nucleotides, the CDR3 is TGTGCCAGCATCCCCTTTACGAAGTACACTGAAGCTTTCTTT. The chain combines TRBV28 with TRBJ1-1, with no clear D. This CDR3 has 14 amino acids. The V gene's germline CDR1 is MDHEN and CDR2 SYDVKM. V was clipped by 7 bases and J by 3 bases, with 15 bases between them.

J is TRBJ2-5 and V is TRBV27, with TRBD2 identical over 11 bases. The CDR3 runs to 15 residues. From germline, CDR1 is MNHEY and CDR2 SMNVEV (reference sequence). J gave up 6 bases and V 5 bases, and 8 bases lay outside the gene matches. CDR3 nucleotides: TGTGCCAGCAGTCCCTTAGCGGGGGGGCTTCAGACCCAGTACTTC. It yields the protein CASSPLAGGLQTQYF.

This clonotype was recorded a few times. The chain joins TRBV10-3 to TRBJ2-1; a possible D gene is TRBD2 (6 bases). The CDR3 contains 14 residues. Germline lookup yields CDR1 ENHRY and CDR2 SYGVKD. Trimming removed 0 bases at V and 6 bases at J, with 9 bases between. This chain's CDR3 is CAISESGLTNEQFF. Written as DNA, the CDR3 is TGTGCCATCAGTGAGTCAGGACTAACCAATGAGCAGTTCTTC.

The table lists this clonotype with a few counts. This sequence joins TRBV5-1 and TRBJ1-2; no definite D call. Germline lookup yields CDR1 SGHRS and CDR2 YFSETQ. Trimming left V 0 bases short and J 3 bases short, with 9 bases between. The CDR3 contains 14 residues. The CDR3 region has the DNA TGCGCCAGCAGCTTGGGGACGGCGGACTATGGCTACACCTTC. This encodes CASSLGTADYGYTF.

CDR3 nucleotide sequence: TGTGCCAGCAGAGGGGGGGACAGGGTATATGCGCAGTACTTC. Protein product: CASRGGDRVYAQYF. The chain uses TRBV27 and TRBJ2-7, with TRBD1 matching over 9 bases. V shed 6 bases, J shed 9 bases, and the junction held 12 bases outside the gene matches. Germline values: CDR1 MNHEY, CDR2 SMNVEV (reference sequence). The CDR3 extends over 14 amino acids.

The chain carries TRBV29-1 and TRBJ2-7, with TRBD1 identical over 7 bases. TRBJ2-5 explains the end of the DNA better; the J call may be wrong. This CDR3 contains 13 residues. The germline V gene encodes CDR1 SQVTM and CDR2 ANQGSEA. CDR3 sequence reads: CSAGTARGETQYF. The CDR3 DNA is TGCAGCGCCGGGACAGCGCGAGGAGAGACCCAGTACTTC.

This clonotype was seen more than once but under ten times. The rearrangement links TRBV4-2 to TRBJ2-5, with TRBD1 identical over 7 bases. This CDR3 contains 14 residues. Trimming at V came to 2 bases and at J to 3 bases, leaving 3 bases not matched to a gene. Germline V gene lookup returns CDR1 LGHNA and CDR2 YNFKEQ. The DNA of the CDR3 is TGTGCCAGCAGCCAACCAGGGACAGAAGAGACCCAGTACTTC. The encoded protein is CASSQPGTEETQYF.

Only a few counts were recorded for this clonotype. V is TRBV6-5 and J is TRBJ1-6; 8 bases fit TRBD1. Germline loops: CDR1 MNHEY, CDR2 SVGAGI. V shed 0 bases, J shed 4 bases, and the junction held 2 bases outside the gene matches. This CDR3 has 16 residues. Written as DNA, the CDR3 is TGTGCCAGCAGTTACTCCAGGGGGCCTTATAATTCACCCCTCCACTTT. It specifies CASSYSRGPYNSPLHF.

The chain combines TRBV11-2 with TRBJ2-5; D uncertain. Germline values: CDR1 SGHAT, CDR2 FQNNGV. V shed 2 bases and J shed 4 bases, with 11 bases lying between them. This CDR3 spans 14 amino acids. The CDR3 DNA is TGTGCCAGCAGCTTACTCTACTCCTCAGAGACCCAGTACTTC. Protein product: CASSLLYSSETQYF.

The J gene is TRBJ1-1, the V gene TRBV7-2; the D is unclear. Germline CDR1 is SGHTA and CDR2 is FQGNSA. V dropped 5 bases and J dropped 3 bases, with 16 bases sitting between them. This CDR3 region has 15 residues. The CDR3 region is CASSPRRGGDTEAFF. The CDR3, as DNA: TGTGCCAGCAGCCCCCGACGGGGTGGGGACACTGAAGCTTTCTTT.

The chain joins TRBV9 to TRBJ1-4, with a possible D match to TRBD1 (5 bases). Germline CDR1 reads SGDLS; CDR2 reads YYNGEE. The V and J ends lost 0 bases and 5 bases respectively, with 14 bases between them. The CDR3 length is 16 residues. The DNA for the CDR3 is TGTGCCAGCAGCGTAGCTCAAGGGACTTTAAATGAAAAACTGTTTTTT. It translates to CASSVAQGTLNEKLFF.

The rearrangement uses TRBV5-1 and TRBJ2-2; D is perhaps TRBD1 or TRBD2 (5 bases each). The germline gives CDR1 SGHRS, CDR2 YFSETQ. This CDR3 comprises 16 residues. V gave up 1 base and J gave up 0 bases, with 10 bases separating them. In DNA form, the CDR3 reads TGCGCCAGCAGCTTGATTTGGGACGCGAACACCGGGGAGCTGTTTTTT. Its translation is CASSLIWDANTGELFF. Full variable domain (outside the CDR3, taken from reference TRBV5-1 and TRBJ2-2): KAGVTQTPRYLIKTRGQQVTLSCSPISGHRSVSWYQQTPGQGLQFLFEYFSETQRNKGNFPGRFSGRQFSNSRSEMNVSTLELGDSALYLCASSLIWDANTGELFFGEGSRLTVL.

This chain connects TRBV6-5 to TRBJ1-1; D is possibly TRBD1 (5 bases). This CDR3 has 14 amino acids. V was shortened by 6 bases and J by 0 bases, with 11 bases between the two germline ends. CDR1 and CDR2 from the germline V gene are MNHEY and SVGAGI. The CDR3 sequence is CASSFGAVNTEAFF. CDR3 in DNA: TGTGCCAGCAGCTTCGGGGCGGTGAACACTGAAGCTTTCTTT.

This chain links TRBV6-2 or TRBV6-3 with TRBJ2-5; perhaps TRBD1 as D (6 bases). TRBJ2-7 matches the DNA end more closely, so the J call is doubtful. Germline V gene data show CDR1 as MNHEY and CDR2 as SVGEGT. This CDR3 is 16 amino acids long. The CDR3 DNA reads as TGTGCCAGCAGAGATCTAAGGACAGATGCGACGTACGAGCAGTACTTC. Encoded protein: CASRDLRTDATYEQYF.

The genes are TRBV28 and TRBJ1-5; D perhaps matches TRBD1 (6 bases). This CDR3 has 15 residues. Trimming pared 6 bases from V and 5 bases from J, leaving 17 bases between. The germline gives CDR1 MDHEN, CDR2 SYDVKM. The CDR3: CASRAGGRTHQPQHF. The CDR3 region has the DNA TGTGCCAGCAGGGCCGGGGGGCGGACACATCAGCCCCAGCATTTT.

The rearrangement joins TRBV12-3 or TRBV12-4 to TRBJ1-4; D ambiguous. With 10 bases removed from V and 4 bases from J, the gap between germline ends came to 13 bases. The CDR3 is 13 residues long. CDR3 amino acids: CATQGRGNEKLFF. The CDR3, as DNA: TGTGCCACCCAAGGCCGGGGTAATGAAAAACTGTTTTTT.

The chain couples TRBV7-9 to TRBJ1-5, with D perhaps matching TRBD1 (5 bases). Germline values: CDR1 SEHNR, CDR2 FQNEAQ (reference sequence). The CDR3 totals 14 residues. Trimming stripped 1 base from V and 7 bases from J, with 11 bases between. The CDR3 region has the DNA TGTGCCAGCAGCTTAGACGGGGCACACCAGCCCCAGCATTTT. As protein: CASSLDGAHQPQHF.

V gene TRBV5-1 combines with J gene TRBJ2-1, with a tentative D call TRBD2 (5 bases). Looked up from germline, CDR1 is SGHRS and CDR2 is YFSETQ. CDR3 length: 15 residues. V gave up 2 bases and J gave up 5 bases, with 14 bases separating them. As DNA, the CDR3 is TGCGCCAGCAGCTTTCCCCGGGATAGTGACAATGAGCAGTTCTTC. Translating gives CASSFPRDSDNEQFF.

The chain recombines TRBV29-1 with TRBJ2-5; no definite D call. V dropped 4 bases and J dropped 4 bases, with 13 bases sitting between them. The CDR3 has 13 residues. Germline V gene data show CDR1 as SQVTM and CDR2 as ANQGSEA. The CDR3 sequence: CSVVGRLRETQYF. CDR3 in DNA: TGCAGCGTTGTAGGCAGACTTCGAGAGACCCAGTACTTC.

This clonotype was seen only a few times. V is TRBV7-2 and J is TRBJ2-5; 8 nucleotides line up with TRBD1. V shed 4 bases and J 5 bases; nucleotides not matched to a gene: 9. Germline CDR1 and CDR2: SGHTA and FQGNSA. The CDR3 covers 15 residues. CDR3 DNA sequence: TGTGCCAGCAGCTCCGACAGGGGAGCGTGGGAGACCCAGTACTTC. Protein product: CASSSDRGAWETQYF.

The chain links TRBV4-3 to TRBJ1-1; D is unresolved. V was trimmed by 4 bases and J by 3 bases, leaving 12 bases between them. CDR1 is LGHNA, CDR2 YSLEER, per germline. The CDR3 covers 14 residues. Written as DNA, the CDR3 is TGCGCCAGCAGCCGCACGGACGGATACACTGAAGCTTTCTTT. It yields the protein CASSRTDGYTEAFF.

This clonotype appeared a single time. The genes are TRBV24-1 and TRBJ2-4; 7 nucleotides align to TRBD1. The J call is uncertain, as TRBJ2-7 better fits the DNA end. The CDR3 loop spans 12 amino acids. The germline V gene encodes CDR1 KGHDR and CDR2 SFDVKD. CDR3 sequence reads: CASEQGFAEQYF. CDR3 DNA sequence: TGTGCCAGTGAACAGGGGTTCGCCGAGCAGTACTTC.